This record concerns one T cell receptor beta chain sequence. These data belong to a study of OX40 agonist ivuxolimab in advanced cancers. Germline loops: CDR1 MNHEY, CDR2 SVGAGI. This CDR3 is built from 14 residues. Trimming cost V 0 bases and J 5 bases, with 10 bases left between them. TCRdb's copy holds only in-frame clones and misses some; the assay was immunoSEQ multiplex PCR. Altogether around 60,000 clones are present, less than 95% being singletons, with the ten largest covering 12%. The sequence was collected from an adult with an advanced solid tumor such as melanoma, head and neck, liver or kidney cancer. Sequencing was performed on CD4+ or CD8+ T cells sorted from blood, taken in a trial of the OX40 agonist ivuxolimab. The gene calls are TRBV6-5 and TRBJ1-1; no clear D. CDR3 amino acids: CASSYSTFGTEAFF. The CDR3 coding sequence is TGTGCCAGCAGTTACTCGACTTTCGGGACTGAAGCTTTCTTT.